The 16 T cell receptor beta chains given below trace back to one sample, sequenced in a study of cytomegalovirus exposure and HLA in healthy donors. The primer mix had 60 Vbeta and 13 Jbeta primers. Data came from immunoSEQ multiplex PCR; TCRdb stores just in-frame clones and leaves some out. Of under 95,000 clones listed, 7.6% are singletons. The sequenced sample consisted of PBMCs. The receptors were sampled from a man aged 45 to 65 in good health and CMV-seronegative.

The chain links TRBV19 to TRBJ2-7; D might be TRBD2 (5 bases). This CDR3 has 14 amino acids. Trimming left V 5 bases short and J 7 bases short, with 18 bases between. The germline gives CDR1 LNHDA, CDR2 SQIVND (reference sequence). This CDR3 reads CASSVGLSRGEQYF. CDR3 sequence (DNA): TGTGCCAGTAGTGTTGGACTCTCCCGGGGAGAGCAGTACTTC.

This clone was detected a few times. The V call is TRBV29-1, the J call TRBJ1-3, with D possibly matching TRBD1 (6 bases). Trimming took 2 bases from V and 4 from J, leaving 9 bases between them. The CDR3 covers 13 residues. Germline V gene lookup returns CDR1 SQVTM and CDR2 ANQGSEA. DNA of the CDR3: TGCAGCGTTGAAACAGGGCGCGGAAACACCATATATTTT. This codes for CSVETGRGNTIYF.

V usage is TRBV9 and J usage is TRBJ1-2; D possibly corresponds to TRBD1 (5 bases). CDR1 and CDR2 (germline): SGDLS, YYNGEE. V dropped 6 bases and J dropped 5 bases, with 17 bases sitting between them. CDR3 length: 14 residues. The CDR3: CASTTMGLRYGYTF. The CDR3 DNA reads as TGTGCCAGCACCACGATGGGGCTGAGATATGGCTACACCTTC.

The chain combines TRBV9 with TRBJ2-1; 13 bases line up with TRBD2. Germline V CDR1 and CDR2: SGDLS, YYNGEE. The CDR3 is 16 residues long. The junction had 6 bases not matched to a gene; V was cut back by 3 bases and J by 6 bases. The CDR3 coding sequence is TGTGCCAGCAGCGGAGAAGGACTAGCGGGAGTCAATGAGCAGTTCTTC. Translation gives CASSGEGLAGVNEQFF.

This clone occurred a few times. V and J are TRBV19 and TRBJ2-1; 10 bases are shared with TRBD2. CDR1 is LNHDA, CDR2 SQIVND, per germline (reference sequence). The CDR3 is made up of 17 amino acids. The ends lost 1 base at V and 3 bases at J; junction bases unmatched: 6. DNA of the CDR3: TGTGCCAGTAGTATAGGGTTTGGACTAGCGGACTACAATGAGCAGTTCTTC. Amino acids: CASSIGFGLADYNEQFF.

The V call is TRBV5-1, the J call TRBJ2-2; 8 nucleotides align to TRBD1. This CDR3 is 15 amino acids long. V lost 4 bases to trimming and J lost 5 bases; unmatched junction nucleotides: 7. Germline assignment: CDR1 SGHRS and CDR2 YFSETQ. The CDR3 DNA reads TGCGCCAGCAGCCGCGACAGGGGTCGAACCGGGGAGCTGTTTTTT. As protein: CASSRDRGRTGELFF.

There are a few counts of this clone. The V gene is TRBV28, the J gene TRBJ1-1, with TRBD1 matching 9 bases. The junction had 2 bases not matched to a gene; V was cut back by 6 bases and J by 0 bases. The CDR3 consists of 14 residues. Germline CDR1 reads MDHEN; CDR2 reads SYDVKM. CDR3 protein: CASSGQGLNTEAFF. The CDR3, as DNA: TGTGCCAGCAGCGGACAGGGGCTGAACACTGAAGCTTTCTTT.

This clone was seen a few times. V and J are TRBV5-1 and TRBJ1-4; D gene ambiguous. The ends were cut back, 2 bases at V and 0 bases at J, with 8 bases in the middle. CDR1 is SGHRS and CDR2 is YFSETQ in the germline V gene. The CDR3 has 15 amino acids. CDR3: CASSFSAATNEKLFF. CDR3 DNA sequence: TGCGCCAGCAGCTTTTCCGCGGCAACTAATGAAAAACTGTTTTTT.

The chain couples TRBV5-5 to TRBJ2-1; 12 bases fit TRBD2. There are 16 residues in the CDR3. Germline CDR1 reads SGHKS; CDR2 reads YYEKEE (reference sequence). J was trimmed by 7 bases and V by 3 bases; bases with no gene match: 8. The CDR3 loop reads CASSSGLAGGRNEQFF. The CDR3 DNA reads as TGTGCCAGCAGCTCTGGGCTAGCGGGAGGGCGGAATGAGCAGTTCTTC.

The rearrangement links TRBV10-2 to TRBJ2-3, with D possibly being TRBD2 (5 bases). V dropped 8 bases and J dropped 2 bases, with 14 bases sitting between them. The CDR3 loop spans 14 amino acids. Germline V lookup: CDR1 WSHSY, CDR2 SAAADI. CDR3: CASVGLRPTDTQYF. In DNA form, the CDR3 reads TGCGCCAGCGTAGGACTGCGTCCCACAGATACGCAGTATTTT.

The chain carries TRBV7-9 and TRBJ2-2; 9 nucleotides line up with TRBD2. Losses at the gene ends were 0 bases for V and 7 bases for J; bases not matched to a gene: 6. There are 16 residues in the CDR3. CDR1 SEHNR and CDR2 FQNEAQ come from the germline V gene (reference sequence). The CDR3 region is CASSLAAGGNGGELFF. CDR3 bases: TGTGCCAGCAGCTTAGCAGCGGGGGGAAATGGCGGGGAGCTGTTTTTT. Full variable domain (missing parts from reference TRBV7-9 and TRBJ2-2): DTGVSQNPRHKITKRGQNVTFRCDPISEHNRLYWYRQTLGQGPEFLTYFQNEAQLEKSRLLSDRFSAERPKGSFSTLEIQRTEQGDSAMYLCASSLAAGGNGGELFFGEGSRLTVL.

This clone was observed a few times. The V call is TRBV5-6, the J call TRBJ1-2; TRBD1 matches 8 bases. J was trimmed by 7 bases and V by 4 bases; bases with no gene match: 6. The CDR3 length is 13 residues. Germline loops: CDR1 SGHDT, CDR2 YYEEEE. In DNA, the CDR3 is TGTGCCAGCAGCAGGACAGGGAAAGGTGGCTACACCTTC. Residues: CASSRTGKGGYTF.

This clone was detected many times. Other nucleotide sequences in the sample specify the same CDR3. The chain employs TRBV5-1 and TRBJ2-3; a possible D gene is TRBD1 (5 bases). CDR3 length: 15 amino acids. V gave up 0 bases and J gave up 2 bases, with 10 bases separating them. Looked up from germline, CDR1 is SGHRS and CDR2 is YFSETQ. For the CDR3, the DNA is TGCGCCAGCAGCTTGGGTGGGGCCTCCACAGATACGCAGTATTTT. It yields the protein CASSLGGASTDTQYF.

The V gene is TRBV27, the J gene TRBJ1-5; 7 bases fit TRBD1. The V gene end was trimmed by 5 bases and the J gene end by 7 bases; junction bases not matched to a gene: 11. Germline lookup yields CDR1 MNHEY and CDR2 SMNVEV (reference sequence). The CDR3 runs to 15 residues. DNA of the CDR3: TGTGCCAGCAGTACCCTCCGGACAGGTTGGCAGCCCCAGCATTTT. Translation gives CASSTLRTGWQPQHF.

This clone was detected only a few times. The chain uses TRBV2 and TRBJ1-1; 7 bases map to TRBD1. In germline, CDR1 is SNHLY, CDR2 FYNNEI. The CDR3 has 16 amino acids. Trimming took 4 bases from V and 11 from J; bases not matched to a gene: 19. The CDR3 DNA sequence: TGTGCCAGCAGTGCTATAGGGGGACAGACGGGGAGTGGGGCTTTCTTT. Protein sequence: CASSAIGGQTGSGAFF. The entire variable domain, with the rest obtained from reference TRBV2 and TRBJ1-1, is as follows: EPEVTQTPSHQVTQMGQEVILRCVPISNHLYFYWYRQILGQKVEFLVSFYNNEISEKSEIFDDQFSVERPDGSNFTLKIRSTKLEDSAMYFCASSAIGGQTGSGAFFGQGTRLTVV.

This clone has a handful of counts. This sequence joins TRBV4-1 and TRBJ2-5; D is possibly TRBD2 (6 bases). V shed 4 bases and J shed 2 bases, with 11 bases lying between them. Germline values: CDR1 MGHRA, CDR2 YSYEKL. CDR3 length: 14 amino acids. The CDR3 sequence is CASSRGTFQETQYF. The CDR3 nucleotides are TGCGCCAGCAGCCGCGGGACTTTTCAAGAGACCCAGTACTTC.